The following is a T cell receptor (beta chain) sequence with its context. Its antigen remains unidentified. The data belong to a study of radiotherapy plus CTLA-4 blockade in lung cancer. The study, taken as a whole, reports: According to reports, early shifts in blood T cell clones, alongside interferon-beta, forecast response most accurately. Subsequent to radiotherapy plus ipilimumab, tumor-derived TCR clones underwent expansion in blood.

The CDR3 sequence is 18 residues long. J lost 1 base, V lost 2 bases, and 5 bases had no gene match. The germline V gene has CDR1 SGHRS and CDR2 YFSETQ. Assay: immunoSEQ multiplex PCR; the TCRdb copy retains only in-frame clones and omits some. The repertoire holds approximately 80,000 clones, with roughly 80% as singletons. The clonotype comes from a human donor with non-small cell lung cancer who had stable disease on radiotherapy plus ipilimumab. The V call is TRBV5-1, the J call TRBJ2-5; 16 positions agree with TRBD2. The specimen was peripheral blood, collected from a patient treated with radiotherapy plus ipilimumab. CDR3 bases: TGCGCCAGCAGCTTCGGGACTAGCGGGGGGGAGCCCCAAGAGACCCAGTACTTC. Protein product: CASSFGTSGGEPQETQYF.